This T cell receptor beta chain was identified in a study of T cell responses to AZD1222 COVID-19 vaccine. The data were produced by immunoSEQ multiplex PCR, yet TCRdb's version contains in-frame clones alone and is incomplete. The data contain about 30,000 clones, more than 85% of them seen just once; the ten biggest clones take up roughly 42%. In germline, CDR1 is SGHRS, CDR2 YFSETQ. Trimming cost V 0 bases and J 0 bases, with 12 bases left between them. This CDR3 is 17 amino acids long. On this clone: What it recognizes is unknown.

Overall study results and limits: Spike-specific TCR breadth and depth grew following two AZD1222 doses.

This receptor was identified in an adult in good health. Sequencing was performed on peripheral blood, taken on day 0 of AZD1222 vaccination. The rearrangement uses TRBV5-1 and TRBJ1-4; D gene ambiguous. The CDR3: CASSLEGQRATNEKLFF. In nucleotides, the CDR3 is TGCGCCAGCAGCTTGGAAGGTCAAAGAGCAACTAATGAAAAACTGTTTTTT. Complete variable domain (other parts from reference TRBV5-1 and TRBJ1-4): KAGVTQTPRYLIKTRGQQVTLSCSPISGHRSVSWYQQTPGQGLQFLFEYFSETQRNKGNFPGRFSGRQFSNSRSEMNVSTLELGDSALYLCASSLEGQRATNEKLFFGSGTQLSVL.